The 26 T cell receptor beta chains below come from one sample, sequenced in a study of Ad26.COV2.S vaccination and SARS-CoV-2 variants (dated by TCRdb to about 2021). Taken with the paper, the label for treatment or condition translates to: some 19 received Ad26.COV2.S at low or high dose, single or two shots; 5 received placebo; per-sample allocation not given. For vaccine and placebo recipients, repertoires were sequenced using samples collected on day 63 after the first injection. To prepare the library, the immunoSEQ multiplex PCR assay was applied. Held by TCRdb, this immuneACCESS table contains in-frame sequences only and omits some clones. Under half of the omission traces to an unresolved V gene where checked; the cause of the rest is unknown. The sample data list some 320,000 clones, and roughly 80% of these were observed just once. About 2.1% of the sample rests with the top ten. The material was peripheral blood, obtained in a trial of Ad26.COV2.S vaccine versus placebo. All receptors come from a person aged 18-65 years who received the Ad26.COV2.S COVID-19 vaccine or a placebo.

This chain connects TRBV28 to TRBJ1-5; no clear D gene. V was shortened by 1 base and J by 5 bases, with 3 bases between the two germline ends. The CDR3 has 12 amino acids. Germline V lookup: CDR1 MDHEN, CDR2 SYDVKM. The CDR3 nucleotides read TGTGCCAGCAGTTTATTAGATCAGCCCCAGCATTTT. It encodes CASSLLDQPQHF. The whole variable domain, remainder taken from reference TRBV28 and TRBJ1-5, is DVKVTQSSRYLVKRTGEKVFLECVQDMDHENMFWYRQDPGLGLRLIYFSYDVKMKEKGDIPEGYSVSREKKERFSLILESASTNQTSMYLCASSLLDQPQHFGDGTRLSIL.

The chain combines TRBV28 with TRBJ1-5; 8 positions match TRBD1. The CDR3 has 15 residues. J was trimmed by 2 bases and V by 6 bases; bases with no gene match: 6. CDR1 MDHEN and CDR2 SYDVKM come from the germline V gene. CDR3 protein: CASRSPTGGNQPQHF. The DNA of the CDR3 is TGTGCCAGCAGGTCTCCGACAGGGGGCAATCAGCCCCAGCATTTT.

This clone was picked up one time. J is TRBJ2-2 and V is TRBV11-2, with 8 nucleotides matching TRBD1. The CDR3 spans 14 residues. Germline V gene data show CDR1 as SGHAT and CDR2 as FQNNGV. V was clipped by 5 bases and J by 6 bases; unmatched bases: 5. CDR3 region: CASSQYRGSGELFF. The CDR3 DNA follows: TGTGCCAGCAGCCAGTACAGGGGGTCCGGGGAGCTGTTTTTT. The full variable domain, in which reference TRBV11-2 and TRBJ2-2 provide the parts outside the CDR3, is EAGVAQSPRYKIIEKRQSVAFWCNPISGHATLYWYQQILGQGPKLLIQFQNNGVVDDSQLPKDRFSAERLKGVDSTLKIQPAKLEDSAVYLCASSQYRGSGELFFGEGSRLTVL.

This sequence joins TRBV4-1 and TRBJ2-2, with a tentative D call TRBD1 (7 bases). The V and J ends lost 1 base and 9 bases respectively, with 15 bases between them. The CDR3 extends over 15 amino acids. Germline values: CDR1 MGHRA, CDR2 YSYEKL. CDR3 loop: CASSQGQGGNRELFF. CDR3 in DNA: TGCGCCAGCAGCCAAGGGCAGGGGGGCAATCGGGAGCTGTTTTTT.

V and J are TRBV7-3 and TRBJ2-3, with D maybe TRBD2 (5 bases). CDR1 SGHTA and CDR2 FQGTGA come from the germline V gene. The V end was cut by 5 bases, the J end by 1 base, with 13 bases between. The CDR3 extends over 15 amino acids. The CDR3 here is CASSLRTGRTDTQYF. In DNA, the CDR3 is TGTGCCAGCAGCCTTAGGACTGGTCGCACAGATACGCAGTATTTT.

The chain combines TRBV5-1 with TRBJ1-6, with TRBD1 matching over 7 bases. CDR1 and CDR2 from the germline V gene are SGHRS and YFSETQ. Trimming removed 5 bases from V and 0 bases from J; junction bases left unmatched: 5. CDR3 length: 16 residues. In DNA form, the CDR3 reads TGCGCCAGCAGGACAGGGCCGAGCTCCTATAATTCACCCCTCCACTTT. This translates into CASRTGPSSYNSPLHF.

V is TRBV5-8 and J is TRBJ2-2; D may be TRBD2 (5 bases). Germline CDR1 and CDR2: SGHTS and YDEGEE. The V end was cut by 3 bases, the J end by 4 bases, with 10 bases between. CDR3 length: 14 amino acids. The CDR3 DNA reads as TGTGCCAGCAGCTCCTTCGGGATCACCGGGGAGCTGTTTTTT. Its translation: CASSSFGITGELFF.

The chain couples TRBV28 to TRBJ1-4; 7 nucleotides line up with TRBD1. The V segment lost 6 bases and the J segment 8 bases; nucleotides outside the gene matches: 15. The CDR3 consists of 16 residues. Germline CDR1 is MDHEN and CDR2 is SYDVKM. The CDR3 nucleotides read TGTGCCAGCAGCTTGGATCCCAGGGGGAGCAGCGAAAAACTGTTTTTT. Protein: CASSLDPRGSSEKLFF. Variable domain in full (rest from reference TRBV28 and TRBJ1-4): DVKVTQSSRYLVKRTGEKVFLECVQDMDHENMFWYRQDPGLGLRLIYFSYDVKMKEKGDIPEGYSVSREKKERFSLILESASTNQTSMYLCASSLDPRGSSEKLFFGSGTQLSVL.

The chain combines TRBV5-6 with TRBJ2-6, with D maybe TRBD1 (5 bases). Germline CDR1 SGHDT, CDR2 YYEEEE. Trimming shortened V by 4 bases and J by 0 bases, and 8 bases separated the two germline ends. The CDR3 has 15 residues. CDR3 sequence: CASSPGISGANVLTF. In DNA form, the CDR3 reads TGTGCCAGCAGCCCAGGGATCTCTGGGGCCAACGTCCTGACTTTC.

The V call is TRBV5-1, the J call TRBJ2-7; 7 nucleotides align to TRBD1. Trimming cost V 0 bases and J 3 bases; bases outside gene matches: 6. The V gene's germline CDR1 is SGHRS and CDR2 YFSETQ. The CDR3 consists of 15 residues. The CDR3: CASSLEGGPYYEQYF. The DNA for the CDR3 is TGCGCCAGCAGCTTGGAAGGGGGCCCCTACTACGAGCAGTACTTC.

V gene TRBV11-1 combines with J gene TRBJ2-5; D possibly matches TRBD1 or TRBD2 (5 bases each). In germline, CDR1 is SGHAT, CDR2 FQDESV (reference sequence). The germline V and J ends were trimmed by 5 bases and 2 bases, with 15 bases remaining between them. There are 15 residues in the CDR3. CDR3 DNA: TGTGCCAGCAGCGCGAGAGGGACGGCTCAAGAGACCCAGTACTTC. As protein: CASSARGTAQETQYF. Complete variable domain (other parts from reference TRBV11-1 and TRBJ2-5): EAEVAQSPRYKITEKSQAVAFWCDPISGHATLYWYRQILGQGPELLVQFQDESVVDDSQLPKDRFSAERLKGVDSTLKIQPAELGDSAMYLCASSARGTAQETQYFGPGTRLLVL.

This clone was found once. The J gene is TRBJ1-1, the V gene TRBV5-1; D call uncertain. Germline values: CDR1 SGHRS, CDR2 YFSETQ. This CDR3 spans 13 amino acids. Trimming cost V 3 bases and J 6 bases, with 12 bases left between them. CDR3 residues: CASSYEYLAEAFF. CDR3 DNA: TGCGCCAGCAGCTACGAATACCTGGCTGAAGCTTTCTTT.

V and J are TRBV6-4 and TRBJ1-1; D is ambiguous. CDR1 is MRHNA, CDR2 SNTAGT, per germline. The CDR3 is 13 residues long. V lost 8 bases and J 1 base, leaving 11 bases between the germline ends. The chain's CDR3 is CASPEHPNTEAFF. The CDR3 DNA reads as TGTGCCAGCCCGGAACACCCGAACACTGAAGCTTTCTTT.

In its sample, this clone ranks as medium-sized. The CDR3 DNA sequence: TGTGCCAGCAGCCGAGGGGGGGCAACTAATGAAAAACTGTTTTTT. It yields the protein CASSRGGATNEKLFF. The chain couples TRBV4-2 to TRBJ1-4; possible D gene TRBD1, 6 bases. V lost 4 bases and J lost 0, with 9 bases in between. The CDR3 runs to 15 residues. Germline V CDR1 and CDR2: LGHNA, YNFKEQ.

The table lists this clone with a few counts. The rearrangement joins TRBV6-4 to TRBJ1-6, with TRBD1 identical over 8 bases. Germline V gene sequence: CDR1 MRHNA, CDR2 SNTAGT. The trim removed 3 bases at V and 5 bases at J, leaving 3 bases unmatched. The CDR3 length is 15 residues. The DNA of the CDR3 is TGTGCCAGCAGTGAAGCAGGGGGCGATAATTCACCCCTCCACTTT. Its translation: CASSEAGGDNSPLHF.

V gene TRBV2 combines with J gene TRBJ2-5; 8 bases agree with TRBD1. There are 14 residues in the CDR3. V lost 7 bases to trimming and J lost 5 bases; unmatched junction nucleotides: 9. The germline V gene has CDR1 SNHLY and CDR2 FYNNEI. The CDR3 region is CASKTTGGWETQYF. The CDR3 DNA is TGTGCCAGCAAAACCACAGGGGGGTGGGAGACCCAGTACTTC.

A few counts support this clone. The J gene is TRBJ2-1, the V gene TRBV27; 8 bases line up with TRBD1. The CDR3 spans 13 residues. V lost 8 bases, J lost 6 bases, and 6 bases stayed unmatched. Germline loops: CDR1 MNHEY, CDR2 SMNVEV (reference sequence). In DNA form, the CDR3 reads TGTGCCAGCTGGGTACAGGGGGGCAATGAGCAGTTCTTC. Its protein product is CASWVQGGNEQFF.

The V and J genes are TRBV4-2 and TRBJ2-7, with 7 bases identical to TRBD2. CDR3 length: 15 residues. CDR1 LGHNA and CDR2 YNFKEQ come from the germline V gene. V shed 4 bases and J 6 bases; nucleotides not matched to a gene: 12. The CDR3 here is CASSPPAGEVTEQYF. CDR3 nucleotides: TGTGCCAGCAGCCCGCCGGCGGGGGAGGTCACCGAGCAGTACTTC.

This clone was recorded a few times. The CDR3 DNA reads TGTGCCAGCAGTGGAGGGGAAGAAAAACTGTTTTTT. Residues: CASSGGEEKLFF. This chain links TRBV2 with TRBJ1-4, with a tentative D call TRBD1 (5 bases). The CDR3 is 12 amino acids. From germline, CDR1 is SNHLY and CDR2 FYNNEI. Trimming cost V 4 bases and J 8 bases, with 8 bases left between them.

This clone has just a few counts. The J gene is TRBJ2-7, the V gene TRBV10-1; D uncertain. V lost 5 bases and J lost 3, with 11 bases in between. CDR1 WNHNN and CDR2 SYGVQD come from the germline V gene (reference sequence). The CDR3 sequence is 13 residues long. CDR3: CASSSGRNYEQYF. CDR3 DNA sequence: TGCGCCAGCAGTTCTGGACGGAACTACGAGCAGTACTTC.

The chain links TRBV19 to TRBJ1-2; no reliable D call. Germline V gives CDR1 LNHDA, CDR2 SQIVND (reference sequence). This CDR3 region has 11 residues. V was shortened by 8 bases and J by 8 bases, with 12 bases between the two germline ends. DNA for the CDR3: TGTGCCAGTTCTGCCTTTGGGGGCTACACCTTC. Amino acids: CASSAFGGYTF.

The V gene is TRBV30, the J gene TRBJ2-7, with a possible D match to TRBD1 (6 bases). This CDR3 contains 13 residues. Germline V lookup: CDR1 GTSNPN, CDR2 SVGIG (reference sequence). The V gene lost 4 bases and the J gene lost 3 bases, with 13 bases spanning the gap. The CDR3 nucleotides read TGTGCCTGGACTCCGGACAGCGACTACGAGCAGTACTTC. Its translation is CAWTPDSDYEQYF.

This chain connects TRBV19 to TRBJ1-5; D gene ambiguous. Looked up from germline, CDR1 is LNHDA and CDR2 is SQIVND (reference sequence). The V and J ends lost 7 bases and 6 bases respectively, with 13 bases between them. CDR3 length: 13 residues. The CDR3 loop reads CASTLSWGQPQHF. CDR3 DNA: TGTGCCAGTACTCTGTCATGGGGTCAGCCCCAGCATTTT.

The chain has TRBV5-1 and TRBJ1-4; no clear D. V was trimmed by 5 bases and J by 8 bases, leaving 16 bases between them. Germline V gene sequence: CDR1 SGHRS, CDR2 YFSETQ. The CDR3 has 14 amino acids. CDR3 region: CASSATGNLEKLFF. CDR3 bases: TGCGCCAGCAGTGCCACCGGGAACTTGGAAAAACTGTTTTTT.

This chain uses TRBV3-1 (or the pseudogene TRBV3-2) with TRBJ2-5, with D possibly TRBD2 on 6 matching bases. The germline gives CDR1 LGHDT, CDR2 YNNKEL (reference sequence). The CDR3 covers 15 residues. The V and J ends lost 4 bases and 6 bases respectively, with 18 bases between them. The CDR3 sequence: CASSPLGLAMKTQYF. Here the CDR3 DNA reads TGTGCCAGCAGCCCCCTCGGCCTAGCGATGAAGACCCAGTACTTC.

V usage is TRBV27 and J usage is TRBJ2-7; 9 bases line up with TRBD2. V lost 2 bases to trimming and J lost 2 bases; unmatched junction nucleotides: 1. The CDR3 sequence is 14 residues long. The V gene's germline CDR1 is MNHEY and CDR2 SMNVEV (reference sequence). CDR3 loop: CASSLAGGTYEQYF. The CDR3 DNA follows: TGTGCCAGCAGTTTAGCGGGGGGGACCTACGAGCAGTACTTC.